What follows are 12 T cell receptor beta chains derived from one specimen sequenced in a study of CD8 T cells in Susac syndrome. After extraction with the RNeasy kit, about 0.45 to 1 ug of the RNA was reverse transcribed using random hexamers. A single record per CDR3 protein comes from TCRdb applying MiXCR to the immunoSEQ multiplex PCR reads. This table holds about 140,000 distinct CDR3 sequences, over 90% found once. The sequencing input was CD8+ T cells from PBMCs. These receptors were obtained from a human donor with Susac syndrome.

The J gene is TRBJ2-1, the V gene TRBV13; 8 bases agree with TRBD2. The V and J ends lost 0 bases and 2 bases, in that order; junction bases with no gene match: 3. There are 16 residues in the CDR3. Germline V gene data show CDR1 as PRHDT and CDR2 as FYEKMQ (reference sequence). In DNA form, the CDR3 reads TGTGCCAGCAGCTTAGGCCCGGGACTAGCCTACAATGAGCAGTTCTTC. This encodes CASSLGPGLAYNEQFF.

CDR3 nucleotides: TGTGCCACCAGTGATCTACCCCGGGACAGGGGCACAGATACGCAGTATTTT. Its translation is CATSDLPRDRGTDTQYF. The J gene is TRBJ2-3, the V gene TRBV24-1; 9 bases agree with TRBD1. This CDR3 region has 17 residues. Looked up from germline, CDR1 is KGHDR and CDR2 is SFDVKD. The ends lost 3 bases at V and 1 base at J; junction bases unmatched: 7.

The rearrangement links TRBV5-1 to TRBJ2-3; TRBD2 matches at 8 bases. After removal of 0 bases from V and 0 bases from J, the junction contained 15 bases not matched to a gene. The CDR3 is 20 residues long. Germline CDR1 is SGHRS and CDR2 is YFSETQ. CDR3 residues: CASSLEVGDSGALSTDTQYF. The CDR3 DNA is TGCGCCAGCAGCTTGGAAGTTGGGGATAGCGGGGCCTTAAGCACAGATACGCAGTATTTT. Supplemented by reference TRBV5-1 and TRBJ2-3, the full variable domain reads KAGVTQTPRYLIKTRGQQVTLSCSPISGHRSVSWYQQTPGQGLQFLFEYFSETQRNKGNFPGRFSGRQFSNSRSEMNVSTLELGDSALYLCASSLEVGDSGALSTDTQYFGPGTRLTVL.

The V gene is TRBV5-6, the J gene TRBJ1-1; the D is unclear. The V end lost 0 bases, the J end lost 3 bases, and 9 bases lay between the germline ends. This CDR3 is built from 14 residues. The V gene's germline CDR1 is SGHDT and CDR2 YYEEEE. Here the CDR3 DNA reads TGTGCCAGCAGCTTGGCGGTGGGCGACACTGAAGCTTTCTTT. Its protein is CASSLAVGDTEAFF.

The chain uses TRBV19 and TRBJ2-7, with D tentatively TRBD1 or TRBD2 (6 bases each). The CDR3 sequence is 14 residues long. The ends were cut back, 6 bases at V and 9 bases at J, with 21 bases in the middle. From germline, CDR1 is LNHDA and CDR2 SQIVND (reference sequence). The DNA of the CDR3 is TGTGCCAGTAGCCGGGACCTGGGGGGCTCTGGGCAGTACTTC. As protein: CASSRDLGGSGQYF.

This clonotype was seen once. The chain has TRBV29-1 and TRBJ2-1; 9 bases line up with TRBD2. Germline CDR1 SQVTM, CDR2 ANQGSEA. V shed 4 bases, J shed 7 bases, and the junction held 8 bases outside the gene matches. This CDR3 has 14 residues. The CDR3 DNA reads TGCAGCGTTGTGGTAGCGGGAGTAGGTAATGAGCAGTTCTTC. This gives the protein CSVVVAGVGNEQFF.

This chain uses TRBV30 with TRBJ2-2; D gene ambiguous. The V gene's germline CDR1 is GTSNPN and CDR2 SVGIG (reference sequence). The CDR3 contains 11 residues. Trimming pared 4 bases from V and 3 bases from J, leaving 3 bases between. CDR3 sequence (DNA): TGTGCCTGGATGGACACCGGGGAGCTGTTTTTT. It is translated as CAWMDTGELFF.

The chain joins TRBV19 to TRBJ1-1; D not resolved. Trimming stripped 6 bases from V and 5 bases from J, with 4 bases between. Germline V gene data show CDR1 as LNHDA and CDR2 as SQIVND (reference sequence). The CDR3 sequence is 10 residues long. The CDR3 loop reads CASSRTEAFF. As DNA, the CDR3 is TGTGCCAGTAGCAGAACTGAAGCTTTCTTT.

In its sample, this clonotype was seen once. The rearrangement links TRBV18 to TRBJ1-1; the D gene is possibly TRBD1 (5 bases). V was trimmed by 5 bases and J by 7 bases, leaving 17 bases between them. This CDR3 is built from 14 residues. The germline V gene has CDR1 KGHSH and CDR2 LQKENI. CDR3 in amino acids: CASSTAEGDVEAFF. For the CDR3, the DNA is TGTGCCAGCTCAACGGCTGAAGGGGACGTTGAAGCTTTCTTT. Filled out from reference TRBV18 and TRBJ1-1, the complete variable domain reads NAGVMQNPRHLVRRRGQEARLRCSPMKGHSHVYWYRQLPEEGLKFMVYLQKENIIDESGMPKERFSAEFPKEGPSILRIQQVVRGDSAAYFCASSTAEGDVEAFFGQGTRLTVV.

This chain links TRBV5-1 with TRBJ2-1; D tentatively fits TRBD1 or TRBD2 (5 bases each). The CDR3 is made up of 14 amino acids. Trimming removed 1 base from V and 6 bases from J, with 11 bases in between. CDR1 is SGHRS and CDR2 is YFSETQ in the germline V gene. The CDR3 loop reads CASSLTWGSNEQFF. The CDR3 nucleotides are TGCGCCAGCAGCTTGACGTGGGGGAGCAATGAGCAGTTCTTC.

This chain joins TRBV14 and TRBJ2-2; TRBD2 matches at 10 bases. V lost 4 bases and J lost 3; bases outside the gene matches: 11. CDR1 is SGHDN, CDR2 FVKESK, per germline. This CDR3 comprises 18 residues. The CDR3 spells CASSLGQGLAAHTGELFF. CDR3 nucleotide sequence: TGTGCCAGCAGCCTGGGACAAGGACTAGCGGCCCACACCGGGGAGCTGTTTTTT.

This chain links TRBV9 with TRBJ1-2; no clear D gene. Between the trimmed V and J ends, which lost 0 bases and 6 bases, there was a span of 12 bases. The germline CDR1 and CDR2 sequences are SGDLS and YYNGEE. CDR3 length: 14 amino acids. CDR3 DNA: TGTGCCAGCAGCGTAGTAAGAGGGATGGATGGCTACACCTTC. This sequence encodes CASSVVRGMDGYTF.